This is a list of T cell receptor beta chains from one sample in a study of T-cell memory formation after mild COVID-19. One entry per CDR3 protein results from TCRdb running MiXCR on the 5' RACE reads. This sample yields more than 450,000 distinct CDR3 sequences, of which over 15% are seen a single time; about 12% belongs to the top ten. The sample consisted of PBMCs or a T cell subset sorted from them (not recorded which). These receptors were collected from an adult woman who had mild COVID-19 (a few samples of this study predate the infection). Cell type and time point are not known. CDR3s include the opening cysteine and the closing phenylalanine or tryptophan. Each record gives: V gene, clone size, J gene, D gene, CDR3 DNA, CDR3 protein. D genes are given only for firm matches. Clone sizes are given selectively: once, few, many, or a class where the clone is expanded.

TRBV7-9,-,TRBJ2-3,-,TGTGCCAGCAGCCCTGGGCATTCCACAGATACGCAGTATTTT,CASSPGHSTDTQYF
TRBV27,-,TRBJ1-2,-,TGTGCCAGCAACCTACAGAAGCTCTATGGCTACACCTTC,CASNLQKLYGYTF
TRBV11-3,-,TRBJ2-5,-,TGTGCCAGCAGCCACTTTCAAGCAGGGGAGACCCAGTACTTC,CASSHFQAGETQYF
TRBV12-3/TRBV12-4,few,TRBJ1-1,-,TGTGCCAGCACCCCTACGGCGGGGGGAGGCACTGAAGCTTTCTTT,CASTPTAGGGTEAFF
TRBV12-3/TRBV12-4,many,TRBJ1-5,TRBD1,TGTGCCAGCAGTCGACAGGGGAATCAGCCCCAGCATTTT,CASSRQGNQPQHF
TRBV7-9,few,TRBJ2-5,TRBD2,TGTGCCAGCAGCTTAGGGGAGGGTTCGACAGAGACCCAGTACTTC,CASSLGEGSTETQYF
TRBV5-5,-,TRBJ2-1,TRBD1,TGTGCCAGCAGTTCACAGGGGTTAGCAAACAATGAGCAGTTCTTC,CASSSQGLANNEQFF
TRBV6-5,-,TRBJ1-2,-,TGTGCCAGCGGAATCCGGGATTACTATGGCTACACCTTC,CASGIRDYYGYTF
TRBV7-6,few,TRBJ2-3,-,TGTGCCAGCAGCTTTGGGGGGCCAGATACGCAGTATTTT,CASSFGGPDTQYF
TRBV6-5,few,TRBJ2-7,-,TGTGCCAGCAGTTACTCGATCAGGGGGGTAAACTACGAGCAGTACTTC,CASSYSIRGVNYEQYF
TRBV29-1,-,TRBJ1-5,TRBD1,TGCAGCGTGGGACAGGGCGGGAATCAGCCCCAGCATTTT,CSVGQGGNQPQHF
TRBV12-3/TRBV12-4,few,TRBJ2-5,TRBD1,TGTGCCAGCAGGCCAGGGGGCAGGGAGACCCAGTACTTC,CASRPGGRETQYF
TRBV30,few,TRBJ2-3,-,TGTGCCTGGAGTGGAGGGGACATTTGGGCAGATACGCAGTATTTT,CAWSGGDIWADTQYF
TRBV4-1,few,TRBJ1-2,-,TGCGCCAGCAGCCAAGACGTGCTGACTCCTAACTATGGCTACACCTTC,CASSQDVLTPNYGYTF
TRBV25-1,many,TRBJ2-5,TRBD2,TGTGCCAGCAGTGACACAAACCCCGGGGGGGAGACCCAGTACTTC,CASSDTNPGGETQYF
TRBV5-1,many,TRBJ2-3,-,TGCGCCAGCAGCAAGTCGGTAGCGGCCCGCACAGATACGCAGTATTTT,CASSKSVAARTDTQYF
TRBV7-8,few,TRBJ2-7,-,TGTGCCAGCAGCCACGGGACGGAGAACTACGAGCAGTACTTC,CASSHGTENYEQYF
TRBV6-5,few,TRBJ1-4,-,TGTGCCAGCAGTGCATCCCCGGTTGCAACTAATGAAAAACTGTTTTTT,CASSASPVATNEKLFF
TRBV6-5,many,TRBJ2-5,-,TGTGCCAGCAGTCAATTCGGGGAGACCCAGTACTTC,CASSQFGETQYF
TRBV5-1,many,TRBJ2-1,TRBD2,TGCGCCAGCACCGCCCCCAACTCCGGGACTAGCGGCCTCAGCAATGAGCAGTTCTTC,CASTAPNSGTSGLSNEQFF
TRBV7-2,-,TRBJ2-3,-,TGTGCCAGCAGCTCCAACCTTCACACAGATACGCAGTATTTT,CASSSNLHTDTQYF
TRBV11-3,-,TRBJ2-1,TRBD2,TGTGCCACAGCCGCGGGAGGACCCTACAATGAGCAGTTCTTC,CATAAGGPYNEQFF
TRBV5-1,many,TRBJ2-3,-,TGCGCCAGCAGCTACCGGGACCCACTGATTAGCACAGATACGCAGTATTTT,CASSYRDPLISTDTQYF
TRBV7-2,few,TRBJ1-1,TRBD1,TGTGCCAGCAGCCCGGTGACAGGGGTTGGGACTGAAGCTTTCTTT,CASSPVTGVGTEAFF
TRBV27,-,TRBJ2-7,-,TGTGCCAGCAGTTTATCCGCTGGGGGGCTCCCTTCCTACGAGCAGTACTTC,CASSLSAGGLPSYEQYF
TRBV7-9,-,TRBJ2-7,TRBD1,TGTGCCAGCAGCATGGGACAGGCCGAGCAGTACTTC,CASSMGQAEQYF
TRBV5-1,-,TRBJ1-6,TRBD1,TGCGCCAGCAGCCCCTCGGGACAGGGAGGTAATTCACCCCTCCACTTT,CASSPSGQGGNSPLHF
TRBV4-3,-,TRBJ2-7,-,TGCGCCAGCAGCCCGCCCTCAAGGAACGAGCAGTACTTC,CASSPPSRNEQYF
TRBV6-6,few,TRBJ1-5,-,TGTGCCAGCAGCTCCGAGCAGGGAGGACATCAGCCCCAGCATTTT,CASSSEQGGHQPQHF
TRBV7-9,-,TRBJ1-2,TRBD1,TGTGCCAGCAGCTTACAGTCCGGGACAGTCTATGGCTACACCTTC,CASSLQSGTVYGYTF
TRBV7-8,many,TRBJ2-3,-,TGTGCCAGCAGCTTAGTGGGGGGAGAGCTGTCAGATACGCAGTATTTT,CASSLVGGELSDTQYF
TRBV25-1,-,TRBJ1-2,TRBD1,TGTGCCAGCAGTGCCGCAGGGGGTGGCTACACCTTC,CASSAAGGGYTF
TRBV6-5,few,TRBJ1-4,-,TGTGCCAGCAGCCGCGGGACGGCGAATGAAAAACTGTTTTTT,CASSRGTANEKLFF
TRBV12-3/TRBV12-4,-,TRBJ2-3,-,TGTGCCAGCAGTTTAGGCAGGGTCGGCACAGATACGCAGTATTTT,CASSLGRVGTDTQYF
TRBV12-3/TRBV12-4,-,TRBJ2-7,-,TGTGCCAGCAAGGGCAGGAACTCCTACGAGCAGTACTTC,CASKGRNSYEQYF
TRBV9,-,TRBJ1-5,-,TGTGCCAGCAGCGTCTCAGGCGGGGGCGATCCCCAGCATTTT,CASSVSGGGDPQHF
TRBV5-1,few,TRBJ2-1,TRBD2,TGCGCCAGCAGCTTAGAGCGGGGGGGCAATGAGCAGTTCTTC,CASSLERGGNEQFF
TRBV7-6,many,TRBJ2-7,-,TGTGCCAGCAGCTTTGGACCCGACTACGAGCAGTACTTC,CASSFGPDYEQYF
TRBV4-2,once,TRBJ1-4,TRBD1,TGTGCCAGCAGCCAAGATGGACAGGCGACTAATGAAAAACTGTTTTTT,CASSQDGQATNEKLFF
TRBV11-2,-,TRBJ2-1,TRBD2,TGTGCCAGCAGCCCTATCAGCGGGGGCTATGAGCAGTTCTTC,CASSPISGGYEQFF
TRBV5-1,few,TRBJ2-7,-,TGCGCCAGCAGTGCGGGACAGATGTCCTACGAGCAGTACTTC,CASSAGQMSYEQYF
TRBV5-4,-,TRBJ2-3,-,TGTGCCAGCAGTCCGGGGGCTCTAGAGGTCCTAGATACGCAGTATTTT,CASSPGALEVLDTQYF
TRBV29-1,-,TRBJ1-1,-,TGCAGCGTTGTCCAGGGGACTGAAGCTTTCTTT,CSVVQGTEAFF
TRBV7-9,-,TRBJ2-1,-,TGTGCCAGCAGCTGGGAGACTCGCCGCAATGAGCAGTTCTTC,CASSWETRRNEQFF
TRBV9,-,TRBJ2-3,-,TGTGCCAGCAGCGTAAATGCAGATACGCAGTATTTT,CASSVNADTQYF
TRBV7-8,many,TRBJ2-7,TRBD1,TGTGCCAGCAGCACCACCCCCGGGACAGGAGACTACGAGCAGTACTTC,CASSTTPGTGDYEQYF
TRBV7-9,few,TRBJ2-3,-,TGTGCCAGCAGCCTCCTGGCGCTAGCTAGCACAGATACGCAGTATTTT,CASSLLALASTDTQYF
TRBV28,few,TRBJ2-1,TRBD2,TGTGCCAGCAGCGTTACCCTAGCGGGAGCTTGGAATGAGCAGTTCTTC,CASSVTLAGAWNEQFF
TRBV2,few,TRBJ2-3,TRBD2,TGTGCCAGCAGTGATAGCCTAGCGGGAGTTTATAGAGATACGCAGTATTTT,CASSDSLAGVYRDTQYF
TRBV9,few,TRBJ2-6,-,TGTGCCAGCAGCGTCGGGGGTATGGCCAACGTCCTGACTTTC,CASSVGGMANVLTF
TRBV9,-,TRBJ2-7,TRBD1,TGTGCCAGCAGCGTAGGAGGGGACAGAGGAGCCTACGAGCAGTACTTC,CASSVGGDRGAYEQYF
TRBV27,-,TRBJ2-7,TRBD1,TGTGCCAGCAGTACCTGGCAGGGGGACTACGAGCAGTACTTC,CASSTWQGDYEQYF
TRBV29-1,few,TRBJ1-4,-,TGCAGCGTTGAAGGTGGGGGCAATGAAAAACTGTTTTTT,CSVEGGGNEKLFF
TRBV4-3,once,TRBJ2-7,-,TGCGCCAGCAGCCAAGATGGGGAGAGGTCTAGCTACGAGCAGTACTTC,CASSQDGERSSYEQYF
TRBV11-1,few,TRBJ1-2,-,TGTGCCAGCAGCTTAGCAGGGGTCGGCGGCTACACCTTC,CASSLAGVGGYTF
TRBV5-5,few,TRBJ2-3,TRBD2,TGTGCCAGCAGCTTGCCCGGGACTAGCGGGGGGCAAGTCACAGATACGCAGTATTTT,CASSLPGTSGGQVTDTQYF
TRBV21-1,few,TRBJ1-2,-,TGTGCCAGCAGCAGGTGGAGGGGCGTGAACTATGGCTACACCTTC,CASSRWRGVNYGYTF